This TCR beta chain was sequenced for a study of T cell responses to AZD1222 COVID-19 vaccine. The wider study: It was second doses at about 4 or about 12 weeks that were pooled. Study-wide results and limits: CD4 TCRs covered the whole spike, strongest at regions 160-218 and 743-854.

Clones were read by immunoSEQ multiplex PCR, and TCRdb kept only the in-frame ones, dropping some. The table shows over 100,000 clones, with about 90% occurring only once. Comments on this clone: Its cognate antigen is unknown.

This CDR3 is 15 amino acids long. V was pared by 6 bases and J by 1 base, with 4 bases of the junction left unmatched. Germline V gives CDR1 LNHDA, CDR2 SQIVND (reference sequence). This chain joins TRBV19 and TRBJ1-5; 9 nucleotides line up with TRBD1. Specimen: peripheral blood, collected on day 0 of AZD1222 vaccination. The receptor was isolated from an adult in good health. The CDR3 is CASRSTGGSNQPQHF. CDR3 in DNA: TGTGCCAGTAGATCGACAGGGGGGAGCAATCAGCCCCAGCATTTT.